This entry lists 9 T cell receptor beta chains sequenced from one sample in a study of post-analysis software for immune sequencing data. General study findings and limits: TRBV segments more frequent in patients than in controls numbered roughly five and included TRBV5-6, TRBV5-1 and TRBV20-1.

No antigen has been identified for these receptors. cDNA libraries for TCR beta contained unique molecular identifiers. TCRdb recomputed calls from the PCR reads with MiXCR, one row per CDR3 protein. The profile shows approximately 440,000 distinct CDR3 sequences, roughly 45% of them singletons. The sequenced material came from blood. These receptors all come from a girl aged 10-17 years with multiple sclerosis.

This sequence joins TRBV29-1 and TRBJ2-7; weak D call: TRBD1 (5 bases). CDR3 size: 14 residues. Trimming took off 0 bases at V and 5 bases at J, with 14 bases between the two ends. The germline CDR1 and CDR2 sequences are SQVTM and ANQGSEA. CDR3: CSVEESQGFNEQYF. The CDR3 DNA follows: TGCAGCGTTGAAGAAAGCCAGGGATTTAACGAGCAGTACTTC.

The chain is built from TRBV5-1 and TRBJ2-3, with D possibly TRBD2 on 5 matching bases. Germline CDR1 is SGHRS and CDR2 is YFSETQ. V lost 1 base and J 0 bases, leaving 12 bases between the germline ends. The CDR3 is 16 residues long. The CDR3 sequence: CASSLRRGPSTDTQYF. CDR3 nucleotide sequence: TGCGCCAGCAGCTTGCGTCGCGGGCCCAGCACAGATACGCAGTATTTT.

V is TRBV29-1 and J is TRBJ2-6; 7 bases fit TRBD2. This CDR3 has 15 residues. The germline V gene has CDR1 SQVTM and CDR2 ANQGSEA. Germline trimming cut 4 bases from V and 1 base from J; bases unmatched to any gene: 4. CDR3 residues: CSVAGGLSGANVLTF. In DNA form, the CDR3 reads TGCAGCGTTGCGGGAGGTTTATCTGGGGCCAACGTCCTGACTTTC.

With respect to this clonotype: The junction differs from germline at one of its ends, possibly a read error. The J gene is TRBJ2-5, the V gene TRBV7-7; D is possibly TRBD1 (6 bases). This CDR3 comprises 13 residues. In germline, CDR1 is SSHAT, CDR2 FNYEAQ (reference sequence). CDR3 residues: CASSATGSETQYF. CDR3 nucleotides: TGTGCTAGCAGCGCAACAGGGTCGGAGACCCAGTACTTC.

The CDR3 spells CASSVGVSSYNEQFF. In nucleotides, the CDR3 is TGTGCCAGCAGCGTAGGGGTGAGCTCCTACAATGAGCAGTTCTTC. The chain recombines TRBV9 with TRBJ2-1; D is unresolved. Looked up from germline, CDR1 is SGDLS and CDR2 is YYNGEE. The V gene lost 0 bases and the J gene lost 0 bases, with 7 bases spanning the gap. The CDR3 is 15 amino acids.

There are a few counts of this clonotype. The chain has TRBV5-1 and TRBJ2-1; unclear D gene. Germline CDR1 SGHRS, CDR2 YFSETQ. This CDR3 spans 14 amino acids. The V end was cut by 0 bases, the J end by 6 bases, with 10 bases between. CDR3 nucleotides: TGCGCCAGCAGCTTGGAGCTCGCGGTCAATGAGCAGTTCTTC. Its protein product is CASSLELAVNEQFF.

There are a few counts of this clonotype. This rearrangement joins TRBV3-1 to TRBJ2-4; 9 nucleotides match TRBD2. CDR1 and CDR2 from the germline V gene are LGHDT and YNNKEL (reference sequence). This CDR3 comprises 16 residues. Losses at the gene ends were 6 bases for V and 0 bases for J; bases not matched to a gene: 6. The CDR3 bases are TGTGCCAGCAGTCTAACTAGCGGGTTAGCCAAAAACATTCAGTACTTC. As protein: CASSLTSGLAKNIQYF.

The rearrangement links TRBV10-3 to TRBJ2-1; D is possibly TRBD2 (5 bases). Per germline, CDR1 ENHRY and CDR2 SYGVKD. This CDR3 comprises 13 residues. The germline V and J ends were trimmed by 9 bases and 7 bases, with 16 bases remaining between them. The CDR3 nucleotides are TGTGCCATACTAGTTCGGTCACTGAATGAGCAGTTCTTC. Translating it yields CAILVRSLNEQFF.

This clonotype has only a few counts. The CDR3 DNA sequence: TGTGCCAGCAGCCGGGAAGGGACAGATACGCAGTATTTT. Translation: CASSREGTDTQYF. The rearrangement links TRBV7-3 to TRBJ2-3; a possible D gene is TRBD2 (5 bases). Germline lookup yields CDR1 SGHTA and CDR2 FQGTGA. CDR3 size: 13 residues. The V gene lost 5 bases and the J gene lost 3 bases, with 9 bases spanning the gap.